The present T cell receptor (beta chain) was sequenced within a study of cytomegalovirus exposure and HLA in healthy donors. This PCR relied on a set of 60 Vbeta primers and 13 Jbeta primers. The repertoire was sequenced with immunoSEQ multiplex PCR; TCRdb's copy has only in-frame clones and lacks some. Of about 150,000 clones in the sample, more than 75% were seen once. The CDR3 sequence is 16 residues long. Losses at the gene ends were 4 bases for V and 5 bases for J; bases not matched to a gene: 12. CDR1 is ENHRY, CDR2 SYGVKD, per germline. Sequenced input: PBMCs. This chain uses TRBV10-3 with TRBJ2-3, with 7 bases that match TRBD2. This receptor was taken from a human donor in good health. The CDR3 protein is CAISGSREAGGDTQYF. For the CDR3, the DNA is TGTGCCATCAGTGGTTCCCGGGAGGCCGGGGGAGATACGCAGTATTTT.